This T cell receptor beta chain emerged from a study of radiation and T cells in renal cell carcinoma. Sample time point: blood 4 weeks post-SBRT, at nephrectomy. Regarding treatment: 15 Gy SBRT to primary tumor, nephrectomy 4 weeks later. Measured with immunoSEQ multiplex PCR; TCRdb has only the in-frame clones, and not every one. The sample yields around 78,000 clones, about 88% seen once. This clone appeared once. Germline lookup yields CDR1 SGHRS and CDR2 YFSETQ. Between the trimmed V and J ends, which lost 4 bases and 4 bases, there was a span of 20 bases. There are 16 residues in the CDR3. The sequence was obtained from an older woman with renal cell carcinoma. The source was blood, collected from a patient whose treatment included radiotherapy and nephrectomy. V is TRBV5-1 and J is TRBJ1-2; possible D gene TRBD1, 6 bases. The CDR3 bases are TGCGCCAGCAGCGCCGGGGATCCCCTAGGGGGCTATGGCTACACCTTC. Amino acid sequence: CASSAGDPLGGYGYTF.